Below, 7 T cell receptor beta chains from the same sample are listed, as sequenced in a study of PD-L1 blockade in urothelial cancer. The data were produced by immunoSEQ multiplex PCR, yet TCRdb's version contains in-frame clones alone and is incomplete. The table lists approximately 90,000 clones, around 89% of them singletons. The time point denotes: pretreatment peripheral blood. This sample comprised PBMCs, obtained around atezolizumab (anti-PD-L1) treatment. Receptor source: a man between 60 and 75 years old with urothelial cancer.

This sequence joins TRBV13 and TRBJ1-1, with 7 positions matching TRBD1. CDR1 and CDR2 from the germline V gene are PRHDT and FYEKMQ (reference sequence). The V gene end was trimmed by 5 bases and the J gene end by 1 base; junction bases not matched to a gene: 4. There are 14 residues in the CDR3. Here the CDR3 reads CASSPRQGNTEAFF. As DNA, the CDR3 is TGTGCCAGCAGCCCGAGACAGGGGAACACTGAAGCTTTCTTT.

The gene calls are TRBV7-9 and TRBJ2-3; 7 nucleotides line up with TRBD2. Losses at the gene ends were 1 base for V and 5 bases for J; bases not matched to a gene: 12. From germline, CDR1 is SEHNR and CDR2 FQNEAQ (reference sequence). The CDR3 consists of 17 residues. The CDR3 sequence: CASSLGVSGGVLDTQYF. The CDR3 DNA reads as TGTGCCAGCAGCTTAGGGGTGTCGGGAGGCGTTTTAGATACGCAGTATTTT.

V gene TRBV6-4 combines with J gene TRBJ2-3, with unresolved D. V was pared by 0 bases and J by 0 bases, with 7 bases between. Germline CDR1 reads MRHNA; CDR2 reads SNTAGT. The CDR3 is 15 amino acids. CDR3 bases: TGTGCCAGCAGTGACTCTAGGAGAAGCACAGATACGCAGTATTTT. Translated, it gives CASSDSRRSTDTQYF.

The rearrangement joins TRBV5-4 to TRBJ2-3; D perhaps matches TRBD2 (7 bases). CDR1 SGHNT and CDR2 YYREEE come from the germline V gene (reference sequence). CDR3 length: 16 residues. Between the trimmed V and J ends, which lost 2 bases and 5 bases, there was a span of 18 bases. This chain's CDR3 is CASSLGQGRVGDTQYF. The CDR3 region has the DNA TGTGCCAGCAGCTTAGGGCAGGGGAGGGTTGGAGATACGCAGTATTTT.

This chain uses TRBV5-1 with TRBJ2-3, with D maybe TRBD2 (7 bases). CDR1 is SGHRS and CDR2 is YFSETQ in the germline V gene. Trimming removed 2 bases from V and 4 bases from J, with 17 bases in between. CDR3 length: 16 amino acids. Here the CDR3 DNA reads TGCGCCAGCAGCTTTCTTGGCGGGGGCGGCCCAGATACGCAGTATTTT. Its translation: CASSFLGGGGPDTQYF.

The chain couples TRBV4-2 to TRBJ1-6, with D possibly matching TRBD1 (6 bases). The CDR3 has 15 amino acids. CDR1 and CDR2 (germline): LGHNA, YNFKEQ. The ends were cut back, 3 bases at V and 8 bases at J, with 14 bases in the middle. CDR3 nucleotides: TGTGCCAGCAGCCAGGGGGCCGCTGGGGATTCACCCCTCCACTTT. This translates into CASSQGAAGDSPLHF.

The chain is built from TRBV5-1 and TRBJ2-7; no clear D gene. Germline V gene sequence: CDR1 SGHRS, CDR2 YFSETQ. Trimming removed 1 base from V and 2 bases from J, with 16 bases in between. This CDR3 is built from 16 residues. Here the CDR3 reads CASSLTVSGSTYEQYF. CDR3 DNA: TGCGCCAGCAGCTTGACGGTATCAGGTTCGACCTACGAGCAGTACTTC.